Listed here are 30 T cell receptor beta chains from one sample, sequenced in a study of blood T cell repertoires in COVID-19. Clones were read by immunoSEQ multiplex PCR, and TCRdb kept only the in-frame ones, dropping some. The sample has about 42,000 clones; around 83% are singletons. Sequencing was carried out using peripheral blood. The source is a woman in her 70s in a cohort sampled during active COVID-19.

V gene TRBV2 combines with J gene TRBJ1-2, with unresolved D. There are 14 residues in the CDR3. Germline-derived CDR1 and CDR2 are SNHLY and FYNNEI. Trimming took 3 bases from V and 2 from J, leaving 10 bases between them. CDR3 region: CASSDQMANYGYTF. CDR3 DNA: TGTGCCAGCAGTGACCAAATGGCCAACTATGGCTACACCTTC.

This chain uses TRBV27 with TRBJ1-5; 7 nucleotides agree with TRBD1. Germline V gene sequence: CDR1 MNHEY, CDR2 SMNVEV (reference sequence). The CDR3 contains 15 residues. After removal of 7 bases from V and 5 bases from J, the junction contained 11 bases not matched to a gene. Here the CDR3 DNA reads TGTGCCAGCACCCCCCTCGACAGGGCCCATCAGCCCCAGCATTTT. Amino acid sequence: CASTPLDRAHQPQHF.

The DNA of the CDR3 is TGTGCCAGCAGTTACCGACAGGGGACCTACAATGAGCAGTTCTTC. Its protein is CASSYRQGTYNEQFF. The genes are TRBV6-5 and TRBJ2-1; the match to TRBD1 covers 8 bases. V was pared by 2 bases and J by 2 bases, with 2 bases of the junction left unmatched. The V gene's germline CDR1 is MNHEY and CDR2 SVGAGI. This CDR3 contains 15 residues.

The chain employs TRBV3-1 (or the pseudogene TRBV3-2) and TRBJ2-3, with TRBD2 identical over 9 bases. V lost 4 bases to trimming and J lost 2 bases; unmatched junction nucleotides: 7. This CDR3 is 16 amino acids long. Germline loops: CDR1 LGHDT, CDR2 YNNKEL (reference sequence). The CDR3 region is CASSRETSGITDTQYF. The DNA for the CDR3 is TGTGCCAGCAGCCGTGAGACTAGCGGAATCACAGATACGCAGTATTTT.

This clone was picked up a small number of times. The chain is built from TRBV24-1 and TRBJ2-3, with D unclear. With 4 bases removed from V and 2 bases from J, the gap between germline ends came to 6 bases. This CDR3 spans 13 amino acids. CDR1 KGHDR and CDR2 SFDVKD come from the germline V gene. The CDR3 region has the DNA TGTGCCACCAGTGAACAGAACACAGATACGCAGTATTTT. It translates to CATSEQNTDTQYF.

Only one count was recorded for this clone. J is TRBJ1-1 and V is TRBV11-2; the D gene is possibly TRBD1 (5 bases). This CDR3 comprises 16 residues. In germline, CDR1 is SGHAT, CDR2 FQNNGV. The V end was cut by 0 bases, the J end by 0 bases, with 11 bases between. The CDR3 DNA reads TGTGCCAGCAGCTTAGATAAGGGACTGATGAACACTGAAGCTTTCTTT. The encoded protein is CASSLDKGLMNTEAFF.

The rearrangement links TRBV5-1 to TRBJ1-5; possible D gene TRBD1, 5 bases. This CDR3 has 16 residues. Germline loops: CDR1 SGHRS, CDR2 YFSETQ. Trimming left V 4 bases short and J 4 bases short, with 18 bases between. The CDR3 DNA follows: TGCGCCAGCAGCCCGACCTTTATGGGGCCTAATCAGCCCCAGCATTTT. Translating gives CASSPTFMGPNQPQHF.

The V gene is TRBV7-9, the J gene TRBJ2-1; D may be TRBD1 (6 bases). Germline V CDR1 and CDR2: SEHNR, FQNEAQ (reference sequence). This CDR3 is built from 13 residues. The V end was cut by 5 bases, the J end by 5 bases, with 10 bases between. The CDR3 loop reads CASSLDRHNEQFF. Written as DNA, the CDR3 is TGTGCCAGCAGCCTTGACAGGCACAATGAGCAGTTCTTC. Looking up the rest from reference TRBV7-9 and TRBJ2-1 gives the full variable domain: DTGVSQNPRHKITKRGQNVTFRCDPISEHNRLYWYRQTLGQGPEFLTYFQNEAQLEKSRLLSDRFSAERPKGSFSTLEIQRTEQGDSAMYLCASSLDRHNEQFFGPGTRLTVL.

The chain carries TRBV19 and TRBJ1-5, with D perhaps TRBD1 (5 bases). The CDR3 covers 14 residues. V lost 6 bases and J 4 bases, leaving 13 bases between the germline ends. Per germline, CDR1 LNHDA and CDR2 SQIVND (reference sequence). The CDR3 DNA is TGTGCCAGTAGCATGGGGCAGGGAAATCAGCCCCAGCATTTT. Residues: CASSMGQGNQPQHF. The whole variable domain, filled in from reference TRBV19 and TRBJ1-5, reads DGGITQSPKYLFRKEGQNVTLSCEQNLNHDAMYWYRQDPGQGLRLIYYSQIVNDFQKGDIAEGYSVSREKKESFPLTVTSAQKNPTAFYLCASSMGQGNQPQHFGDGTRLSIL.

The chain joins TRBV5-1 to TRBJ2-1; 11 bases are shared with TRBD2. CDR1 is SGHRS and CDR2 is YFSETQ in the germline V gene. This CDR3 is built from 16 residues. The ends lost 3 bases at V and 7 bases at J; junction bases unmatched: 9. The CDR3 loop reads CASSWILAGVGNEQFF. CDR3 sequence (DNA): TGCGCCAGCAGCTGGATACTAGCGGGAGTAGGGAATGAGCAGTTCTTC. The full variable domain, rest sourced from reference TRBV5-1 and TRBJ2-1, is KAGVTQTPRYLIKTRGQQVTLSCSPISGHRSVSWYQQTPGQGLQFLFEYFSETQRNKGNFPGRFSGRQFSNSRSEMNVSTLELGDSALYLCASSWILAGVGNEQFFGPGTRLTVL.

As for this clone: At the DNA level, this CDR3 is encoded by other sequences in the same sample as well. The chain combines TRBV19 with TRBJ2-7; tentative D call: TRBD2 (5 bases). Germline V gives CDR1 LNHDA, CDR2 SQIVND (reference sequence). The CDR3 sequence is 13 residues long. V was clipped by 6 bases and J by 6 bases, with 15 bases between them. For the CDR3, the DNA is TGTGCCAGTAGGCCGGGATTAGCTACCGAGCAGTACTTC. Protein product: CASRPGLATEQYF.

This clone was observed a single time. V is TRBV5-6 and J is TRBJ2-1, with 10 bases identical to TRBD1. Germline loops: CDR1 SGHDT, CDR2 YYEEEE. The CDR3 runs to 15 residues. V gave up 3 bases and J gave up 4 bases; unmatched junction bases: 4. The CDR3 sequence is CASSWGQGTYNEQFF. The CDR3 bases are TGTGCCAGCAGCTGGGGACAGGGGACGTACAATGAGCAGTTCTTC.

This chain uses TRBV15 with TRBJ1-4; possible D gene TRBD1, 6 bases. CDR3 length: 16 residues. V shed 1 base and J shed 4 bases, with 13 bases lying between them. Germline CDR1 and CDR2: LNHNV and YYDKDF (reference sequence). The CDR3 DNA is TGTGCCACCAGCAGAGGGGAAGGACAGTTTAATGAAAAACTGTTTTTT. Translating gives CATSRGEGQFNEKLFF. Combining the CDR3 with reference TRBV15 and TRBJ1-4 gives the whole variable domain DAMVIQNPRYQVTQFGKPVTLSCSQTLNHNVMYWYQQKSSQAPKLLFHYYDKDFNNEADTPDNFQSRRPNTSFCFLDIRSPGLGDTAMYLCATSRGEGQFNEKLFFGSGTQLSVL.

The chain is built from TRBV10-3 and TRBJ2-1; 7 nucleotides agree with TRBD2. Looked up from germline, CDR1 is ENHRY and CDR2 is SYGVKD. The CDR3 contains 15 residues. With V trimmed by 5 bases and J by 8 bases, 12 bases remained unmatched. Here the CDR3 DNA reads TGTGCCATCAGTCCTCGGGACTACGCAAGGGATGAGCAGTTCTTC. As protein: CAISPRDYARDEQFF.

The chain joins TRBV19 to TRBJ2-3, with 11 bases fitting TRBD2. Germline loops: CDR1 LNHDA, CDR2 SQIVND (reference sequence). V lost 6 bases to trimming and J lost 3 bases; unmatched junction nucleotides: 8. The CDR3 consists of 16 residues. CDR3 coding DNA: TGTGCCAGTAGACAACTAGCGGGAGTCGGGACAGATACGCAGTATTTT. Protein sequence: CASRQLAGVGTDTQYF.

The rearrangement links TRBV6-5 to TRBJ2-5; 9 nucleotides match TRBD1. The CDR3 totals 14 residues. V was pared by 6 bases and J by 5 bases, with 7 bases of the junction left unmatched. Per germline, CDR1 MNHEY and CDR2 SVGAGI. The CDR3 nucleotides are TGTGCCAGCAGATTACAGGGGGCGGAGGAGACCCAGTACTTC. Amino acid sequence: CASRLQGAEETQYF.

The chain joins TRBV12-3 or TRBV12-4 to TRBJ2-1, with 8 bases fitting TRBD2. J lost 9 bases, V lost 0 bases, and 1 base had no gene match. This CDR3 has 13 amino acids. CDR3 amino acids: CASSLATSAEQFF. The CDR3 DNA is TGTGCCAGCAGTTTAGCGACTAGCGCTGAGCAGTTCTTC.

The chain is built from TRBV10-2 and TRBJ2-7; the D is unclear. The CDR3 is 14 amino acids. CDR1 WSHSY and CDR2 SAAADI come from the germline V gene. V was trimmed by 0 bases and J by 3 bases, leaving 9 bases between them. This CDR3 reads CASSESDLYYEQYF. CDR3 DNA: TGCGCCAGCAGTGAGTCCGACTTATACTACGAGCAGTACTTC.

This chain links TRBV25-1 with TRBJ1-2, with 8 positions matching TRBD1. From germline, CDR1 is MGHDK and CDR2 SYGVNS. The CDR3 spans 13 residues. V lost 11 bases, J lost 2 bases, and 7 bases stayed unmatched. CDR3 region: CAWTDRDNYGYTF. The CDR3 nucleotides read TGTGCCTGGACGGACAGGGACAACTATGGCTACACCTTC.

This clone occurred once. The genes are TRBV19 and TRBJ2-3, with D perhaps TRBD2 (7 bases). The germline V gene encodes CDR1 LNHDA and CDR2 SQIVND (reference sequence). This CDR3 contains 17 residues. Trimming stripped 3 bases from V and 3 bases from J, with 19 bases between. The CDR3 protein is CASSMGAGPGGTDTQYF. The CDR3 nucleotides are TGTGCCAGTAGTATGGGGGCCGGACCCGGGGGGACAGATACGCAGTATTTT.

The chain combines TRBV30 with TRBJ2-2, with a weak D call TRBD2 (5 bases). With 2 bases removed from V and 7 bases from J, the gap between germline ends came to 11 bases. Germline CDR1 is GTSNPN and CDR2 is SVGIG (reference sequence). The CDR3 loop spans 13 amino acids. The CDR3 DNA is TGTGCCTGGAGTCCGCTAGCCGTCGGGGAGCTGTTTTTT. It codes for CAWSPLAVGELFF. The whole variable domain, remainder taken from reference TRBV30 and TRBJ2-2, is SQTIHQWPATLVQPVGSPLSLECTVEGTSNPNLYWYRQAAGRGLQLLFYSVGIGQISSEVPQNLSASRPQDRQFILSSKKLLLSDSGFYLCAWSPLAVGELFFGEGSRLTVL.

The rearrangement uses TRBV29-1 and TRBJ2-1; D unclear. V dropped 3 bases and J dropped 3 bases, with 3 bases sitting between them. In germline, CDR1 is SQVTM, CDR2 ANQGSEA. CDR3 length: 11 amino acids. The CDR3 sequence is CSVDIYNEQFF. The CDR3 DNA sequence: TGCAGCGTTGACATCTACAATGAGCAGTTCTTC.

The chain has TRBV21-1 and TRBJ2-1; the table's D call TRBD2 went unverified against the DNA. TRBV21-1 is tagged as a pseudogene. There are 17 residues in the CDR3. The CDR3, as DNA: TGTGCCAGCAGCAAAGTTGTCCGGACTAGCGAAAACAATGAGCAGTTCTTC. Its protein product is CASSKVVRTSENNEQFF.

The gene calls are TRBV28 and TRBJ2-1; 10 bases map to TRBD2. Germline lookup yields CDR1 MDHEN and CDR2 SYDVKM. V gave up 2 bases and J gave up 9 bases; unmatched junction bases: 4. The CDR3 has 14 residues. The CDR3 protein is CASSLLAGAAEQFF. CDR3 DNA: TGTGCCAGCAGTTTACTAGCGGGAGCTGCTGAGCAGTTCTTC.

This clone occurred once. The chain recombines TRBV5-1 with TRBJ2-7; 10 bases map to TRBD2. This CDR3 comprises 15 residues. CDR1 is SGHRS and CDR2 is YFSETQ in the germline V gene. V shed 5 bases and J 5 bases; nucleotides not matched to a gene: 10. The chain's CDR3 is CASSSLAGAEDEQYF. In DNA, the CDR3 is TGCGCCAGCAGTAGTCTAGCGGGAGCGGAAGACGAGCAGTACTTC.

The chain is built from TRBV6-5 and TRBJ2-2, with D unclear. The length of the CDR3 is 15 residues. Germline V CDR1 and CDR2: MNHEY, SVGAGI. The V end was cut by 2 bases, the J end by 2 bases, with 9 bases between. CDR3 protein: CASSYTSRNTGELFF. For the CDR3, the DNA is TGTGCCAGCAGTTACACGAGTCGTAACACCGGGGAGCTGTTTTTT.

The chain combines TRBV30 with TRBJ2-3; TRBD2 might be the D (6 bases). The V gene's germline CDR1 is GTSNPN and CDR2 SVGIG (reference sequence). V was shortened by 4 bases and J by 1 base, with 15 bases between the two germline ends. The CDR3 covers 15 residues. Here the CDR3 reads CAWNTGTSGTDTQYF. DNA of the CDR3: TGTGCCTGGAACACCGGGACTTCTGGCACAGATACGCAGTATTTT.

The genes are TRBV4-1 and TRBJ1-5; D perhaps matches TRBD1 (5 bases). This CDR3 has 13 amino acids. In germline, CDR1 is MGHRA, CDR2 YSYEKL. Trimming stripped 2 bases from V and 8 bases from J, with 10 bases between. The DNA of the CDR3 is TGCGCCAGCAGCCAAACACGGGGGGAGCCCCAGCATTTT. This gives the protein CASSQTRGEPQHF.

There are a few counts of this clone. J is TRBJ2-1 and V is TRBV11-2; TRBD2 agrees at 15 bases. Germline CDR1 SGHAT, CDR2 FQNNGV. With 2 bases clipped from V and 9 bases from J, the junction kept 8 bases outside the gene matches. The CDR3 is made up of 17 amino acids. The CDR3 DNA is TGTGCCAGCAGCTTATTGAGGACTAGCGGGAGGGCCAGTGAGCAGTTCTTC. Protein: CASSLLRTSGRASEQFF.

This chain joins TRBV13 and TRBJ2-2, with TRBD2 as a possible D gene (5 bases). Per germline, CDR1 PRHDT and CDR2 FYEKMQ (reference sequence). The CDR3 loop spans 16 amino acids. Trimming removed 2 bases from V and 0 bases from J, with 10 bases in between. The CDR3 DNA reads as TGTGCCAGCAGCTTACGCCGGGATGCGAACACCGGGGAGCTGTTTTTT. Its translation is CASSLRRDANTGELFF.